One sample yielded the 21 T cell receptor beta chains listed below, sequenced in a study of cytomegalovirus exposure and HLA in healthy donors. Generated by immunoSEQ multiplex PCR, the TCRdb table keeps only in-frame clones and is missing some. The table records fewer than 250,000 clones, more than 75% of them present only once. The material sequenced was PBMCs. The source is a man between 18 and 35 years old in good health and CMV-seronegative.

CDR3 sequence reads: CASSLSPGLAENEQYF. CDR3 coding DNA: TGTGCCAGCAGCTTATCCCCGGGTTTAGCCGAGAACGAGCAGTACTTC. The chain joins TRBV13 to TRBJ2-7, with D hard to call. V dropped 2 bases and J dropped 5 bases, with 19 bases sitting between them. Germline assignment: CDR1 PRHDT and CDR2 FYEKMQ (reference sequence). The CDR3 spans 16 residues.

The CDR3 loop reads CASSLLQQGLGGYTF. Written as DNA, the CDR3 is TGTGCCAGCAGCCTACTTCAACAGGGGTTGGGTGGCTACACCTTC. This chain uses TRBV9 with TRBJ1-2, with 7 bases aligning to TRBD1. This CDR3 region has 15 residues. Germline V gene data show CDR1 as SGDLS and CDR2 as YYNGEE. With 4 bases clipped from V and 7 bases from J, the junction kept 13 bases outside the gene matches.

Here the CDR3 DNA reads TGCGCCAGCAGCCAAGCTGGGGGACAGGGGTTTTCGGGGGAGCTGTTTTTT. Translation: CASSQAGGQGFSGELFF. The rearrangement links TRBV4-1 to TRBJ2-2, with 10 nucleotides matching TRBD1. The CDR3 runs to 17 residues. Germline V gene data show CDR1 as MGHRA and CDR2 as YSYEKL. V lost 1 base, J lost 8 bases, and 10 bases stayed unmatched.

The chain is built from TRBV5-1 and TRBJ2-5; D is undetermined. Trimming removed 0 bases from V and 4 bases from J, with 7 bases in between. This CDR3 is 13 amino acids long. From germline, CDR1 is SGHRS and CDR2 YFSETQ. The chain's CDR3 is CASSLDYLETQYF. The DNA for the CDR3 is TGCGCCAGCAGCTTGGACTATCTAGAGACCCAGTACTTC.

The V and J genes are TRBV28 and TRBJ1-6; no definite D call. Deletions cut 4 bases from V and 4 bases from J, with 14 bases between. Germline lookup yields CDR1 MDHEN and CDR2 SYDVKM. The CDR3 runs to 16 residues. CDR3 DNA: TGTGCCAGCAGTTCCCAGATCAATCGATATAATTCACCCCTCCACTTT. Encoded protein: CASSSQINRYNSPLHF.

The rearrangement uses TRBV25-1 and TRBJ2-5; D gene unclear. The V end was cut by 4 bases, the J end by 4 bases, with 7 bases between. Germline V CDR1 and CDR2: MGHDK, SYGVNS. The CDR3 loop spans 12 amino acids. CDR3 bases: TGTGCCAGCAGTGTTAGAACAGAGACCCAGTACTTC. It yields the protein CASSVRTETQYF.

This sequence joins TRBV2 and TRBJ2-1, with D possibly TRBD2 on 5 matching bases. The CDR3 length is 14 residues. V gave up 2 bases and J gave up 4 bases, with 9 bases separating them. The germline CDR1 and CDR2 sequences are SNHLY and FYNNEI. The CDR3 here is CASSESDFYNEQFF. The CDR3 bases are TGTGCCAGCAGTGAATCGGACTTTTACAATGAGCAGTTCTTC.

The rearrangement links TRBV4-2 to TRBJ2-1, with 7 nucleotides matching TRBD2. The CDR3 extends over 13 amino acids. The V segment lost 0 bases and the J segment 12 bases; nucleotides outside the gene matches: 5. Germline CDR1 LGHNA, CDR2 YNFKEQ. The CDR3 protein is CASSQDLTSAQFF. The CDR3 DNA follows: TGTGCCAGCAGCCAAGATCTAACTAGCGCGCAGTTCTTC.

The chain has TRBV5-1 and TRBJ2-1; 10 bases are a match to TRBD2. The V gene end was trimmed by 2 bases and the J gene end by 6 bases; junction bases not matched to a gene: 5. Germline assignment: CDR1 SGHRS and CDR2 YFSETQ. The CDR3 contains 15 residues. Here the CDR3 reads CASSFTLAGSNEQFF. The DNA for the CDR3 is TGCGCCAGCAGCTTTACACTAGCGGGGTCCAATGAGCAGTTCTTC.

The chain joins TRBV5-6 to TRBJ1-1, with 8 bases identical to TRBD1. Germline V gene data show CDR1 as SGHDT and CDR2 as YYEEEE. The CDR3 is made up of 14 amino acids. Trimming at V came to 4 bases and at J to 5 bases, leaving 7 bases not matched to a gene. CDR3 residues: CASSNSNRGTEAFF. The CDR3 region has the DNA TGTGCCAGCAGCAACTCAAACAGGGGGACTGAAGCTTTCTTT.

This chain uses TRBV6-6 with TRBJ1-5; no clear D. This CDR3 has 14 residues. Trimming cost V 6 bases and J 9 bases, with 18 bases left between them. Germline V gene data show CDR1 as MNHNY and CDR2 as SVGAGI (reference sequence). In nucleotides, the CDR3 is TGTGCCAGCAGCCCACGGTCCTTAGCGGGGCCCCAGCATTTT. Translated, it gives CASSPRSLAGPQHF.

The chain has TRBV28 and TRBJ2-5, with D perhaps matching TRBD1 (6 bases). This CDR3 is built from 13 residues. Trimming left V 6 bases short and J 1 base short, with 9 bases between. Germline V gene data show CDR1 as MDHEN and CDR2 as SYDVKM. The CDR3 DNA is TGTGCCAGCAGAACGGACAGCCAAGAGACCCAGTACTTC. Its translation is CASRTDSQETQYF.

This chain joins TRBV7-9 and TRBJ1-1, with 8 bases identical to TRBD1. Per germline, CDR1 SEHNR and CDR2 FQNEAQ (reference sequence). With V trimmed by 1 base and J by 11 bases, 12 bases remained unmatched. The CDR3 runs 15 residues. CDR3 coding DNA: TGTGCCAGCAGCTTAGAATCGACAGGGGAGCGTTCGGCTTTCTTT. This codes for CASSLESTGERSAFF.

The CDR3 loop reads CASSTDRDWDEQFF. The DNA for the CDR3 is TGTGCCAGCAGCACGGACAGGGATTGGGATGAGCAGTTCTTC. The V and J genes are TRBV21-1 and TRBJ2-1; the table's TRBD1 call for D was not verified on the DNA. TRBV21-1 is flagged as a pseudogene. There are 14 residues in the CDR3.

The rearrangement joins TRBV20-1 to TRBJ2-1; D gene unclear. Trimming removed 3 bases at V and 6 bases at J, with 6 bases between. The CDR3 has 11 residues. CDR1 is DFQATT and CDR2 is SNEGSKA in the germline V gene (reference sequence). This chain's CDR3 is CSARAVNEQFF. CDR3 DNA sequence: TGCAGTGCTAGGGCGGTCAATGAGCAGTTCTTC.

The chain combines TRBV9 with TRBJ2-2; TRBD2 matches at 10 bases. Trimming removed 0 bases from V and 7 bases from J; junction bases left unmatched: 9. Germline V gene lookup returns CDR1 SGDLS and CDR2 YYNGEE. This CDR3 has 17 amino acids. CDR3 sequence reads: CASSVAPSGRVGGELFF. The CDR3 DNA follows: TGTGCCAGCAGCGTAGCCCCTAGCGGGAGAGTCGGCGGGGAGCTGTTTTTT.

The CDR3 bases are TGCGCCAGCAGCCAAGGGTTTGGAGGCAGGTCGTACAATGAGCAGTTCTTC. It yields the protein CASSQGFGGRSYNEQFF. The V gene is TRBV4-3, the J gene TRBJ2-1, with D possibly being TRBD2 (5 bases). This CDR3 has 17 residues. V was clipped by 1 base and J by 4 bases, with 17 bases between them. CDR1 and CDR2 from the germline V gene are LGHNA and YSLEER.

The CDR3 bases are TGTGCCAGCCGCGGAGGGCTAAACTACGAGCAGTACTTC. Its protein is CASRGGLNYEQYF. The rearrangement uses TRBV28 and TRBJ2-7; a weak D match, TRBD2 (6 bases). The CDR3 has 13 amino acids. V gave up 8 bases and J gave up 3 bases, with 14 bases separating them. In germline, CDR1 is MDHEN, CDR2 SYDVKM.

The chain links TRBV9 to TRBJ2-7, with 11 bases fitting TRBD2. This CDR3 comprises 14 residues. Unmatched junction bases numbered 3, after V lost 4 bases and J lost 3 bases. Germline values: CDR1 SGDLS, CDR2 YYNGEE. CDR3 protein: CASSKTSGGYEQYF. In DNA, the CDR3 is TGTGCCAGCAGCAAAACTAGCGGGGGCTACGAGCAGTACTTC. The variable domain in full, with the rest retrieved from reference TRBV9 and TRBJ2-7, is DSGVTQTPKHLITATGQRVTLRCSPRSGDLSVYWYQQSLDQGLQFLIQYYNGEERAKGNILERFSAQQFPDLHSELNLSSLELGDSALYFCASSKTSGGYEQYFGPGTRLTVT.

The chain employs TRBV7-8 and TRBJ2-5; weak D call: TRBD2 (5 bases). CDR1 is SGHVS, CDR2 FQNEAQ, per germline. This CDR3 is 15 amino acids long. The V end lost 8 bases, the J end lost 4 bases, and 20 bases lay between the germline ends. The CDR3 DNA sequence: TGTGCCAGCGGGCCTCGAACGGGGTCTCCAGAGACCCAGTACTTC. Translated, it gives CASGPRTGSPETQYF.

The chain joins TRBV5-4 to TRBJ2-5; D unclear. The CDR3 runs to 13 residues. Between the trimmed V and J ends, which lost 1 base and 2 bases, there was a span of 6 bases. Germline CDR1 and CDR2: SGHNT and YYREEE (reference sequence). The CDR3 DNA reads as TGTGCCAGCAGCTTGTACTTTCAAGAGACCCAGTACTTC. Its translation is CASSLYFQETQYF.